The 8 T cell receptor beta chains below come from one sample, sequenced in a study of CD8 T cells in ankylosing spondylitis. These receptors have no identified antigens. Notes on the study in general: A TCR beta motif of eight or nine highly homologous variants seemed to mark ankylosing spondylitis blood.

MiXCR was run by TCRdb on the 5' RACE reads, yielding one entry per CDR3 protein. The sample comprises 350,000 to 450,000 distinct CDR3 sequences, about 25% of which are singletons, and 0.75% to 0.9% rests with the top ten. Sequencing was carried out using blood, either unsorted or a sorted T cell fraction (not recorded which). The receptors were gathered from a male donor with ankylosing spondylitis.

The chain is built from TRBV7-9 and TRBJ2-3; D may match TRBD1 or TRBD2 (6 bases each). V lost 7 bases and J 0 bases, leaving 14 bases between the germline ends. CDR3 length: 15 amino acids. The germline V gene has CDR1 SEHNR and CDR2 FQNEAQ (reference sequence). The CDR3 DNA follows: TGTGCCAGCACCCCCCGGGGGCAAAGCACAGATACGCAGTATTTT. Translating it yields CASTPRGQSTDTQYF.

Many counts were recorded for this clonotype. The chain combines TRBV5-1 with TRBJ2-3, with D uncertain. V gave up 0 bases and J gave up 4 bases, with 9 bases separating them. The CDR3 covers 14 residues. Germline V lookup: CDR1 SGHRS, CDR2 YFSETQ. The DNA of the CDR3 is TGCGCCAGCAGCTTGGGGACCCAACCAGATACGCAGTATTTT. Amino acid sequence: CASSLGTQPDTQYF.

This clonotype was counted only a few times. V is TRBV12-3 or TRBV12-4 and J is TRBJ2-5; no firm D call. This CDR3 has 11 residues. V was trimmed by 4 bases and J by 6 bases, leaving 6 bases between them. CDR3 protein: CASSSSQTQYF. The CDR3 DNA sequence: TGTGCCAGCAGTTCCTCACAGACCCAGTACTTC.

The chain employs TRBV5-5 and TRBJ2-3; D gene uncertain. Germline V CDR1 and CDR2: SGHKS, YYEKEE (reference sequence). The CDR3 totals 14 residues. Trimming shortened V by 0 bases and J by 3 bases, and 8 bases separated the two germline ends. The DNA of the CDR3 is TGTGCCAGCAGCTTGGTCGGAGTTACAGATACGCAGTATTTT. Encoded protein: CASSLVGVTDTQYF.

The chain is built from TRBV6-1 and TRBJ2-1, with 12 bases lining up with TRBD2. Trimming removed 5 bases from V and 8 bases from J; junction bases left unmatched: 10. This CDR3 spans 16 amino acids. CDR1 and CDR2 from the germline V gene are MNHNS and SASEGT. The DNA of the CDR3 is TGTGCCAGCAGTCGAACCCGGACTAGCGGGAACGATGAGCAGTTCTTC. As protein: CASSRTRTSGNDEQFF.

A few counts support this clonotype. This chain connects TRBV27 to TRBJ2-1; unclear D gene. Germline V gene data show CDR1 as MNHEY and CDR2 as SMNVEV (reference sequence). The CDR3 length is 13 residues. V gave up 6 bases and J gave up 7 bases, with 13 bases separating them. The CDR3 DNA sequence: TGTGCCAGCAGCCGGTTGTCGCCTAATGAGCAGTTCTTC. It is translated as CASSRLSPNEQFF.

The chain uses TRBV3-1 and TRBJ1-6, with 10 bases identical to TRBD1. CDR1 LGHDT and CDR2 YNNKEL come from the germline V gene (reference sequence). CDR3 length: 15 residues. V shed 6 bases and J 7 bases; nucleotides not matched to a gene: 6. The CDR3 is CASRRQGARNSPLHF. CDR3 coding DNA: TGTGCCAGCAGGCGACAGGGGGCAAGGAATTCACCCCTCCACTTT.

This clonotype showed up just a few times. The V and J genes are TRBV12-5 and TRBJ1-5, with 7 bases lining up with TRBD1. J lost 0 bases, V lost 1 base, and 0 bases had no gene match. Germline V lookup: CDR1 LGHNT, CDR2 FRNRAP. The CDR3 contains 15 residues. The CDR3 bases are TGTGCTAGTGGTTTGGGGGACAGTAGCAATCAGCCCCAGCATTTT. Its translation: CASGLGDSSNQPQHF.